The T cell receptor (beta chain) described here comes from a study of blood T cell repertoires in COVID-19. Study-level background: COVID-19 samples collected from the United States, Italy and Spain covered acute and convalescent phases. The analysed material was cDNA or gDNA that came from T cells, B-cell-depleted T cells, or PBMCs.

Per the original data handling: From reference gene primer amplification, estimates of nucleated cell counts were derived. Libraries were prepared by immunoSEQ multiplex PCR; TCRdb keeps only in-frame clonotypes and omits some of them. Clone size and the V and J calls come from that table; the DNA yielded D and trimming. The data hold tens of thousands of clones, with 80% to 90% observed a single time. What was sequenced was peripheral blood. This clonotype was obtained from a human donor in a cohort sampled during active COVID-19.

The CDR3 sequence: CASSPFPGTGGGRYGYTF. The CDR3 bases are TGTGCCAGCTCACCCTTCCCCGGGACAGGGGGAGGAAGGTATGGCTACACCTTC. This rearrangement joins TRBV18 to TRBJ1-2, with TRBD1 identical over 11 bases. The germline V gene has CDR1 KGHSH and CDR2 LQKENI. The CDR3 covers 18 residues. V lost 3 bases, J lost 5 bases, and 14 bases stayed unmatched.